This T cell receptor beta chain came from a study of T-cell memory formation after mild COVID-19. Libraries for TCRalpha and TCRbeta carried sample barcodes and unique molecular identifiers via 5'RACE. TCRdb passed the 5' RACE reads through MiXCR, listing each CDR3 protein once. The table lists fewer than 250,000 distinct CDR3 sequences, under 30% of them singletons. This clonotype has just a few counts. Its antigen is still unknown. The study's findings and limits: The authors did not confirm SARS-CoV-2 specificity of second-wave clones peaking day 37. Later expanders leaned CD4+, whereas day 15 to 85 contracting clones were balanced CD4/CD8.

The CDR3 contains 16 residues. V was clipped by 1 base and J by 1 base; unmatched bases: 8. CDR1 and CDR2 from the germline V gene are DFQATT and SNEGSKA (reference sequence). The chain links TRBV20-1 to TRBJ2-5; 8 bases agree with TRBD2. This receptor was obtained from an adult woman who had mild COVID-19 (a few samples of this study predate the infection). Cell type and time point are not known. Sequencing input: PBMCs or a T cell subset sorted from them (not recorded which). CDR3 loop: CSARARAGVRQETQYF. The CDR3 coding sequence is TGCAGTGCTAGAGCCCGAGCGGGAGTCCGCCAAGAGACCCAGTACTTC.